Listed here is a single T cell receptor (beta chain). The record originates from a study of blood T cell repertoires in COVID-19. On the study more broadly: The analysed material was cDNA or gDNA that came from T cells, B-cell-depleted T cells, or PBMCs.

This study enrolled people aged about 18 to 90 from about 26 US geographic areas. Categorization into cohorts depended on clinical history that participants reported. CDR3 size: 12 residues. CDR1 is KGHSH and CDR2 is LQKENI in the germline V gene. Deletions cut 6 bases from V and 6 bases from J, with 11 bases between. As originally analysed: Estimates of nucleated cell counts were drawn from the amplification of reference gene primers. TCRdb keeps only in-frame clones here, not all; method: immunoSEQ multiplex PCR. V, J and clone size are those of that table, while D and trimming were read from the DNA. Among under 400,000 clones listed, 87% were seen once.

This chain uses TRBV18 with TRBJ1-2, with D possibly TRBD1 on 6 matching bases. Source material: PBMCs or T cells enriched from blood (not recorded which). The receptor was derived from a middle-aged man in a cohort exposed to, infected with or recovered from COVID-19 (not recorded which). CDR3 in DNA: TGTGCCAGCTCTCCCGGACAGCATGGCTACACCTTC. It yields the protein CASSPGQHGYTF.